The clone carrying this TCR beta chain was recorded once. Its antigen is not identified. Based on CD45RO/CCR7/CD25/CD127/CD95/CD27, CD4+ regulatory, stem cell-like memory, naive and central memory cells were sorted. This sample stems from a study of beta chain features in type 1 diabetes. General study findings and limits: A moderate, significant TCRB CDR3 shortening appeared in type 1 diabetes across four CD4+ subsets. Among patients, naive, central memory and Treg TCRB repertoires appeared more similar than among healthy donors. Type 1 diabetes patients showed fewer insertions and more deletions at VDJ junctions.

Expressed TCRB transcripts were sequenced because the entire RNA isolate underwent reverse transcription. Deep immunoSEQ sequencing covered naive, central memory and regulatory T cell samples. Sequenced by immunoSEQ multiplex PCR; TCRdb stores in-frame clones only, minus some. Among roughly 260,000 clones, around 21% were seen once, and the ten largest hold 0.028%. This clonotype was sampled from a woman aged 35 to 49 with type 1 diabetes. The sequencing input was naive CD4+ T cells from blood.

CDR3 sequence (DNA): TGTGCCAGCAGCGATACACGAGAGACCCAGTACTTC. Translation: CASSDTRETQYF. The V call is TRBV7-2, the J call TRBJ2-5; no clear D. CDR1 is SGHTA and CDR2 is FQGNSA in the germline V gene. Trimming took 5 bases from V and 4 from J, leaving 8 bases between them. This CDR3 spans 12 amino acids.